This is a list of T cell receptor beta chains from one sample in a study of blood T cell repertoires in COVID-19. Libraries were prepared by immunoSEQ multiplex PCR; TCRdb keeps only in-frame clonotypes and omits some of them. This table holds about 140,000 clones, approximately 83% found once. The specimen sequenced was peripheral blood. The receptor source for this set is a woman aged 60-75 years with acute or convalescent COVID-19. Each CDR3 is given without its conserved first and last residue. The order of the fields is V gene, J gene, D gene, clone size, CDR3 protein. The D gene is left open where the match is weak. The size field is filled for only some rows; it gives once, few, many or a size class.

v_call: TRBV24-1; j_call: TRBJ2-6; d_call: TRBD1; clone_size: .; cdr3_aa: ATSDSTGRWANVLT
v_call: TRBV18; j_call: TRBJ2-7; d_call: TRBD2; clone_size: once; cdr3_aa: ASSPRTSLSYEQY
v_call: TRBV5-1; j_call: TRBJ1-3; d_call: TRBD1; clone_size: few; cdr3_aa: ASSFGTGGNTIY
v_call: TRBV7-9; j_call: TRBJ2-1; d_call: .; clone_size: .; cdr3_aa: ASSLQEGEQF
v_call: TRBV5-1; j_call: TRBJ2-2; d_call: .; clone_size: .; cdr3_aa: ASSPLSRGNTGELF
v_call: TRBV19; j_call: TRBJ2-1; d_call: TRBD2; clone_size: .; cdr3_aa: ASSIGLAGVNEQF
v_call: TRBV24-1; j_call: TRBJ2-1; d_call: TRBD2; clone_size: .; cdr3_aa: ATSDYLAGGTFSYNEQF
v_call: TRBV18; j_call: TRBJ1-1; d_call: TRBD1; clone_size: .; cdr3_aa: ASSRQGPNTEAF
v_call: TRBV5-4; j_call: TRBJ1-2; d_call: .; clone_size: .; cdr3_aa: ASSLELGGVGYT
v_call: TRBV28; j_call: TRBJ1-2; d_call: .; clone_size: once; cdr3_aa: ASSFIRSIYGYT